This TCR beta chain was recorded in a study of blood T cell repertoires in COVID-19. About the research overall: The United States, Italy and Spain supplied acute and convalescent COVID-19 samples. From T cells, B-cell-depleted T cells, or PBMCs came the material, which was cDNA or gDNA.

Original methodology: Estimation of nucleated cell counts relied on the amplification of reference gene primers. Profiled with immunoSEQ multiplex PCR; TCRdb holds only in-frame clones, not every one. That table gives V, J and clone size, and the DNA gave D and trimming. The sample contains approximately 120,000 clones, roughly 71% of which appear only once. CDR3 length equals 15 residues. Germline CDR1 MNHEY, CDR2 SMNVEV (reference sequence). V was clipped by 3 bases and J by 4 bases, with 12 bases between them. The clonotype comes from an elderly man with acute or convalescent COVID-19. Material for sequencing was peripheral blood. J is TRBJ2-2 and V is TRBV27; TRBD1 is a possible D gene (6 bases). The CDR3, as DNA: TGTGCCAGCAGTTTCCCAGGGGCGGGCACCGGGGAGCTGTTTTTT. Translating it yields CASSFPGAGTGELFF.